Listed here are 9 T cell receptor beta chains from one sample, sequenced in a study of T cells in tuberculosis. Cells were sorted from thawed PBMC rested overnight and stained with GMM-loaded CD1B tetramer, viability dye and anti-CD3. The CD1B tetramers carried C32 glucose monomycolate purified from Rhodococcus equi. This table comes from immunoSEQ multiplex PCR, and its TCRdb copy is limited to in-frame clones, with some not included. Of 55,000 to 70,000 clones listed, roughly 79% are singletons. Sequencing input: CD1b-GMM tetramer-negative cells sorted from PBMCs. The receptors derive from an adult woman with latent tuberculosis.

The CDR3 spells CASSLKQGFQPQHF. The DNA for the CDR3 is TGTGCCAGTAGCCTAAAACAGGGTTTTCAGCCCCAGCATTTT. The rearrangement joins TRBV19 to TRBJ1-5; possible D gene TRBD1, 6 bases. This CDR3 has 14 residues. Germline V gives CDR1 LNHDA, CDR2 SQIVND (reference sequence). Trimming removed 6 bases from V and 6 bases from J, with 15 bases in between.

This chain uses TRBV18 with TRBJ2-1, with TRBD2 matching over 14 bases. The ends lost 3 bases at V and 3 bases at J; junction bases unmatched: 1. Germline assignment: CDR1 KGHSH and CDR2 LQKENI. This CDR3 is 16 amino acids long. This CDR3 is CASSPTSGRGYNEQFF. CDR3 nucleotide sequence: TGTGCCAGCTCACCGACTAGCGGGAGGGGCTACAATGAGCAGTTCTTC. The whole variable domain, filled in from reference TRBV18 and TRBJ2-1, reads NAGVMQNPRHLVRRRGQEARLRCSPMKGHSHVYWYRQLPEEGLKFMVYLQKENIIDESGMPKERFSAEFPKEGPSILRIQQVVRGDSAAYFCASSPTSGRGYNEQFFGPGTRLTVL.

Notes on this clone: The sample carries other DNA sequences with the same CDR3. The J gene is TRBJ1-4, the V gene TRBV2; perhaps TRBD1 as D (6 bases). V dropped 4 bases and J dropped 8 bases, with 23 bases sitting between them. CDR1 and CDR2 from the germline V gene are SNHLY and FYNNEI. The CDR3 covers 17 residues. CDR3 nucleotides: TGTGCCAGCAGTGTGAACAGGGTTTTTGAGAGGAAAGAAAAACTGTTTTTT. Translation gives CASSVNRVFERKEKLFF.

V usage is TRBV4-3 and J usage is TRBJ1-5; D is undetermined. CDR1 LGHNA and CDR2 YSLEER come from the germline V gene. The V end was cut by 1 base, the J end by 4 bases, with 11 bases between. The CDR3 loop spans 15 amino acids. CDR3 in DNA: TGCGCCAGCAGCCAAGCTCGGACTTCAAATCAGCCCCAGCATTTT. Translation: CASSQARTSNQPQHF.

V usage is TRBV5-1 and J usage is TRBJ1-1, with a tentative D call TRBD1 (6 bases). Germline CDR1 and CDR2: SGHRS and YFSETQ. Trimming pared 4 bases from V and 5 bases from J, leaving 12 bases between. The CDR3 totals 13 residues. The CDR3 DNA follows: TGCGCCAGCAGCCTACAGGGTTTGACTGAAGCTTTCTTT. This codes for CASSLQGLTEAFF.

This clone has only one observation. The chain uses TRBV28 and TRBJ1-4; 7 nucleotides match TRBD1. The CDR3 loop spans 15 amino acids. With V trimmed by 5 bases and J by 8 bases, 11 bases remained unmatched. CDR1 is MDHEN and CDR2 is SYDVKM in the germline V gene. The CDR3 reads CASSPPGRGREKLFF. CDR3 bases: TGTGCCAGCAGTCCTCCGGGCAGGGGGAGGGAAAAACTGTTTTTT.

This clone was picked up a small number of times. A far larger clone is one base from this, pointing to a likely read error. This chain connects TRBV30 to TRBJ2-1; tentative D call: TRBD1 (8 bases). The CDR3 spans 15 residues. Germline values: CDR1 GTSNPN, CDR2 SVGIG (reference sequence). CDR3 in amino acids: CAWSVQGGNYNELFF. In DNA form, the CDR3 reads TGTGCCTGGAGTGTACAGGGGGGGAACTACAATGAGCTGTTCTTC.

The chain uses TRBV2 and TRBJ1-1; D remains ambiguous. Germline V gives CDR1 SNHLY, CDR2 FYNNEI. The CDR3 is 12 amino acids. Trimming cost V 6 bases and J 8 bases, with 13 bases left between them. The CDR3 loop is CASRSNGEEAFF. As DNA, the CDR3 is TGTGCCAGCAGATCGAACGGTGAGGAAGCTTTCTTT.

The chain has TRBV19 and TRBJ2-3; possibly TRBD1 for D (6 bases). The CDR3 loop spans 16 amino acids. Germline lookup yields CDR1 LNHDA and CDR2 SQIVND (reference sequence). The V gene lost 5 bases and the J gene lost 1 base, with 16 bases spanning the gap. DNA for the CDR3: TGTGCCAGTAGTCTGCGCCAGGGGTCAGGCACAGATACGCAGTATTTT. This encodes CASSLRQGSGTDTQYF.